The TCR beta chain under discussion was sequenced for a study of response to subunit inactivated influenza vaccine. MiXCR was run by TCRdb on the RT-PCR reads, yielding one entry per CDR3 protein. The sample has just over 300,000 distinct CDR3 sequences, 20% to 25% seen once. Unmatched junction bases numbered 10, after V lost 4 bases and J lost 4 bases. The CDR3 contains 17 residues. J is TRBJ2-5 and V is TRBV12-3 or TRBV12-4; TRBD2 agrees at 12 bases. The sequence derives from a man aged 50-75 years who received an inactivated influenza vaccine. Sequencing was performed on PBMCs from blood, taken roughly 20 months after vaccination. CDR3 in amino acids: CASSSRLAGVRGETQYF. CDR3 in DNA: TGTGCCAGCAGTTCGCGACTAGCGGGAGTGAGAGGAGAGACCCAGTACTTC.